The following is a TCR beta chain sequence with its context. The clone's antigen remains unknown. Base qualities are not at hand, and no much larger clone is one base apart. This sample stems from a study of vaccination and CD4 T cells after COVID-19 (dated 2022 in TCRdb). Describing the broader study: Convalescent patients had a positive SARS-CoV-2 result on nasal swab PCR, and of these patients, about ten had mild disease and one had severe disease. Six males and four females were included in the convalescent cohort, with two Hispanic individuals, seven Caucasians, two Asians and one multiracial person represented. Two doses of either the Pfizer-BioNTech BNT162b2 vaccine (n=8) or the Moderna mRNA-1273 vaccine (n=2) were administered to participants. Post-COVID blood samples from convalescent patients were collected a median of about 110 days after diagnosis, with a range of 35 to 161 days. Post-vaccine blood samples were taken a median of about 77 days after the second vaccine dose, with a range of roughly 13 to 250 days. The cultures were stimulated with overlapping spike peptide pools from SARS-CoV-2 and from the common cold coronaviruses HCoV-NL63, HCoV-OC43 and HCoV-229E. As controls, cultures received a CEFX viral epitope pool (the positive control), an HIV-1 Nef peptide pool (the negative control), or no peptide at all. In about 11 COVID-19 convalescent patients and a few infection-naive healthy vaccine recipients, the spike-specific CD4+ TCR repertoire before mRNA vaccination was compared with the repertoire after mRNA vaccination. Overall study outcomes, separate from this receptor: Of the vaccine-specific clones found in convalescent patients, nearly all (304 of 307) were mono-reactive for SARS-CoV-2 spike instead of being cross-reactive with common cold coronaviruses. Among the post-vaccine SARS-CoV-2-reactive clones in convalescent patients, a median about 86% showed up only after vaccination, which suggests vaccine-specific priming. The median number of SARS-CoV-2-reactive clonotypes rose from 20 to 25 after infection to 38 after vaccination, but the change was not significant. Relatively few convalescent patients were included in the study, and early timepoints after natural infection were not analyzed.

The sample's treatment or condition label is to be understood as: roughly 10-day PBMC culture with coronavirus spike peptide pools or control peptides (ViraFEST assay). The ViraFEST assay was used in the study, in which antigen-specific T cells were expanded with peptide pools and expanded clonotypes were subsequently identified by TCR sequencing. The positive SARS-CoV-2 PCR tests of the convalescent patients were dated from March to December 2020, before the Alpha, Beta and Delta variants emerged in the United States. Each well held about 2.2 million PBMCs cultured in IMDM containing around 5% human AB serum and approximately 9.8 IU/ml IL-2, with about 10 ug/ml peptide pools added. Half of the culture medium was replaced with fresh IL-2-containing medium on days 3 and 7. Once the cells had been in culture for roughly 10 days, the EasySep CD4+ T cell isolation kit was used to isolate CD4+ T cells by negative selection. Ficoll-Paque Plus gradient centrifugation was used to isolate PBMCs from whole blood, and the isolated PBMCs were then either used fresh or cryopreserved at -140C. Culture conditions were generally each tested in triplicate wells.

The method behind the library was PCR. TCR sequencing of DNA from cultured CD4+ T cells used the Oncomine TCR Beta short-read assay at the Johns Hopkins FTIC core. The QIAamp micro DNA kit was used to extract genomic DNA from the cultured CD4+ T cells. Oncomine TCR Beta libraries from cultured CD4+ T cells were pooled with unique dual indexes and sequenced on an Illumina iSeq 100. The authors processed their data as follows. Non-productive sequences were removed, and CDR3s not starting with C, not ending with F or W, or shorter than 7 amino acids were discarded. The MANAFEST web application identified antigen-specific clonotypes by comparing peptide-stimulated wells against reference wells and other culture wells. Positive clones required FDR below 0.05, an odds ratio above 5, and productive frequency above 0.1% in at least two of three replicate wells. Clonotypes that were significantly expanded in both SARS-CoV-2 spike wells and at least one common cold coronavirus spike condition were defined as cross-reactive. Levenshtein distances (stringdist) and unrooted phylogenetic trees (ape) in R version 3.6.1 were used to assess CDR3 homology. TCRdb redid the processing of the public reads, applying fastp at Q25 and MiXCR, and retained in-frame beta chains. Identical CDR3 protein sequences are pooled into one entry, listed with their most common genes and DNA. The V and J calls here are based on TCRdb, not the publication. The sample table holds more than 10,000 distinct CDR3 sequences, of which 70% to 80% were seen once. The ten largest account for 20% to 25% of the sample.

The trim is 4 bases for V and 3 bases for J, with a gap of 13 bases between the germline ends. Measured from the cysteine to the phenylalanine, the CDR3 is 14 residues long. Only CDR3 DNA remains: 42 bases, in frame from the first base. From a lookup of the germline V gene, CDR1 and CDR2 are KGHSH and LQKENI. The sequence joins TRBV18 to TRBJ2-7; TRBD2 is perhaps the D gene, given 6 matching bases. What was sequenced was CD4+ T cells from blood, cultured in vitro. The clonotype comes from a human donor who had recovered from COVID-19. The DNA reads TGTGCCAGCTCACTAAACCGGGACTTCTACGAGCAGTACTTC. Its protein is CASSLNRDFYEQYF. Beyond the CDR3, the reference TRBV18 and TRBJ2-7 genes provide the residues; the full variable domain reads: NAGVMQNPRHLVRRRGQEARLRCSPMKGHSHVYWYRQLPEEGLKFMVYLQKENIIDESGMPKERFSAEFPKEGPSILRIQQVVRGDSAAYFCASSLNRDFYEQYFGPGTRLTVT.